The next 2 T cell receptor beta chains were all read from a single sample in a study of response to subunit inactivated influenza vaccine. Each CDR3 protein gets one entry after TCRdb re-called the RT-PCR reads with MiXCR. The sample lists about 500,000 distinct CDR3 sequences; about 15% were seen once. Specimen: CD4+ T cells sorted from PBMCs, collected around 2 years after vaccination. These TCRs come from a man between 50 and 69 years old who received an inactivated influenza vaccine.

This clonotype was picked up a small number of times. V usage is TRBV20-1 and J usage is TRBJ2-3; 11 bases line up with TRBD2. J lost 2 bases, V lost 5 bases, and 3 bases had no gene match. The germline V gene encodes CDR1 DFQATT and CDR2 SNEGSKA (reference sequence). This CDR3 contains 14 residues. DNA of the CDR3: TGCAGTGCTTCTAGCGGGAGGCCCACAGATACGCAGTATTTT. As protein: CSASSGRPTDTQYF.

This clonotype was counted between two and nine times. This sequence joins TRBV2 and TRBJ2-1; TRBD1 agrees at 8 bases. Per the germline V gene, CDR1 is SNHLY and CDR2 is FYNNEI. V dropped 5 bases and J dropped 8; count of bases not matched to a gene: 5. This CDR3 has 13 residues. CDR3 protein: CASSTPTGDEQFF. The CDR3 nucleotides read TGTGCCAGCAGTACGCCGACAGGGGATGAGCAGTTCTTC.